The 13 T cell receptor beta chains below were found in one sample sequenced in a study of cytomegalovirus exposure and HLA in healthy donors. 60 Vbeta and 13 Jbeta primers were used in PCR. Data came from immunoSEQ multiplex PCR; TCRdb stores just in-frame clones and leaves some out. The table shows approximately 82,000 clones, with around four fifths occurring only once. The sequenced sample was PBMCs. The receptors shown here come from a woman between 45 and 60 years old in good health and CMV-seropositive.

The rearrangement joins TRBV29-1 to TRBJ1-1; tentatively, D is TRBD1 (6 bases). Germline CDR1 and CDR2: SQVTM and ANQGSEA. The CDR3 runs 12 residues. Between the trimmed V and J ends, which lost 5 bases and 6 bases, there was a span of 13 bases. The CDR3 loop is CSVYGSGAEAFF. The CDR3 DNA is TGCAGCGTTTATGGTTCAGGGGCTGAAGCTTTCTTT.

V gene TRBV7-9 combines with J gene TRBJ2-3; weak D call: TRBD2 (5 bases). The CDR3 runs to 14 residues. Germline CDR1 and CDR2: SEHNR and FQNEAQ (reference sequence). The germline V and J ends were trimmed by 5 bases and 2 bases, with 11 bases remaining between them. The CDR3 coding sequence is TGTGCCAGCAGCCCGCGAGGGTACACAGATACGCAGTATTTT. Translating gives CASSPRGYTDTQYF. The full variable domain, rest sourced from reference TRBV7-9 and TRBJ2-3, is DTGVSQNPRHKITKRGQNVTFRCDPISEHNRLYWYRQTLGQGPEFLTYFQNEAQLEKSRLLSDRFSAERPKGSFSTLEIQRTEQGDSAMYLCASSPRGYTDTQYFGPGTRLTVL.

The chain carries TRBV6-6 and TRBJ2-1; 8 nucleotides align to TRBD1. Trimming cost V 0 bases and J 8 bases; bases outside gene matches: 3. The germline CDR1 and CDR2 sequences are MNHNY and SVGAGI (reference sequence). The CDR3 consists of 14 residues. The CDR3 nucleotides are TGTGCCAGCAGTTACTCAGACAGGGGCCATGAGCAGTTCTTC. It codes for CASSYSDRGHEQFF.

The chain links TRBV19 to TRBJ2-7; perhaps TRBD1 as D (6 bases). V was clipped by 4 bases and J by 6 bases, with 13 bases between them. Germline CDR1 reads LNHDA; CDR2 reads SQIVND (reference sequence). The CDR3 extends over 13 amino acids. This CDR3 reads CASSTAGTFEQYF. The CDR3 DNA sequence: TGTGCCAGTAGTACGGCCGGGACATTCGAGCAGTACTTC.

The V call is TRBV5-4, the J call TRBJ2-5; TRBD2 agrees at 12 bases. The CDR3 sequence is 16 residues long. V lost 1 base, J lost 4 bases, and 5 bases stayed unmatched. Germline loops: CDR1 SGHNT, CDR2 YYREEE (reference sequence). The CDR3 region is CASSLRLAGVTETQYF. As DNA, the CDR3 is TGTGCCAGCAGCTTGAGACTAGCGGGAGTCACAGAGACCCAGTACTTC.

The chain links TRBV10-3 to TRBJ2-1; D possibly corresponds to TRBD1 (9 bases). Trimming pared 8 bases from V and 3 bases from J, leaving 29 bases between. CDR1 and CDR2 (germline): ENHRY, SYGVKD. This CDR3 spans 19 amino acids. DNA of the CDR3: TGTGCCATCGAAGACCGGGACAGGGTGGGAGCGGGAGTCTACAATGAGCAGTTCTTC. Its protein is CAIEDRDRVGAGVYNEQFF.

The V and J genes are TRBV5-1 and TRBJ1-2; 9 positions match TRBD1. Trimming cost V 7 bases and J 3 bases; bases outside gene matches: 4. Germline loops: CDR1 SGHRS, CDR2 YFSETQ. This CDR3 region has 13 residues. CDR3 in DNA: TGCGCCAGCGGGACAGGGCTACACTATGGCTACACCTTC. Protein product: CASGTGLHYGYTF.

This chain links TRBV9 with TRBJ1-4; D perhaps matches TRBD1 (5 bases). Per germline, CDR1 SGDLS and CDR2 YYNGEE. The CDR3 is 13 residues long. V was shortened by 4 bases and J by 7 bases, with 11 bases between the two germline ends. The CDR3 bases are TGTGCCAGCAGCAGCGCGGGGGGTGAAAAACTGTTTTTT. Translating it yields CASSSAGGEKLFF.

This clone has more than one count but fewer than ten. The J gene is TRBJ2-1, the V gene TRBV10-2; 9 bases fit TRBD2. The CDR3 is made up of 13 amino acids. V lost 4 bases and J lost 10; bases outside the gene matches: 5. Germline V CDR1 and CDR2: WSHSY, SAAADI. CDR3 residues: CASSGREGGEQFF. CDR3 bases: TGCGCCAGCAGTGGGCGGGAGGGTGGCGAGCAGTTCTTC.

This sequence joins TRBV2 and TRBJ2-7; 7 bases fit TRBD2. CDR3 length: 15 residues. Germline V gene sequence: CDR1 SNHLY, CDR2 FYNNEI. The junction had 8 bases not matched to a gene; V was cut back by 6 bases and J by 0 bases. As DNA, the CDR3 is TGTGCCAGCAGGGAGAGATCTAGCGGCTCCTACGAGCAGTACTTC. Its translation is CASRERSSGSYEQYF.

This clone has just one count. The chain combines TRBV2 with TRBJ1-1; 10 positions agree with TRBD1. The CDR3 is 17 residues long. Germline trimming cut 11 bases from V and 1 base from J; bases unmatched to any gene: 16. Looked up from germline, CDR1 is SNHLY and CDR2 is FYNNEI. CDR3 coding DNA: TGTGCCTCCGGGACAGGGGATGTCTTTATCGGGAACACTGAAGCTTTCTTT. This encodes CASGTGDVFIGNTEAFF.

The rearrangement links TRBV27 to TRBJ2-3, with TRBD1 identical over 9 bases. J gave up 1 base and V 6 bases, and 11 bases lay outside the gene matches. Germline V gene data show CDR1 as MNHEY and CDR2 as SMNVEV (reference sequence). The CDR3 is made up of 17 amino acids. As DNA, the CDR3 is TGTGCCAGCAGACAAAGACAGGGGGGAGGGCGCACAGATACGCAGTATTTT. Its protein is CASRQRQGGGRTDTQYF.

This chain joins TRBV4-1 and TRBJ2-7; 9 bases map to TRBD1. V lost 3 bases, J lost 4 bases, and 10 bases stayed unmatched. Germline CDR1 and CDR2: MGHRA and YSYEKL. The CDR3 covers 16 residues. The CDR3 DNA sequence: TGCGCCAGCAGCCAGGACACCGGGACAGGGCGGTACGAGCAGTACTTC. Its translation is CASSQDTGTGRYEQYF.